The 19 T cell receptor beta chains below come from one sample, sequenced in a study of cytomegalovirus exposure and HLA in healthy donors. Sequenced by immunoSEQ multiplex PCR; TCRdb stores in-frame clones only, minus some. This sample carries about 82,000 clones, 95% of them seen once, and the ten largest clones take 0.69%. Sequenced sample: PBMCs. Receptor source: a woman between 18 and 29 years old in good health and CMV-seronegative.

The rearrangement links TRBV5-1 to TRBJ2-5, with D possibly TRBD2 on 5 matching bases. Trimming shortened V by 0 bases and J by 5 bases, and 8 bases separated the two germline ends. There are 13 residues in the CDR3. Germline V lookup: CDR1 SGHRS, CDR2 YFSETQ. The CDR3 region has the DNA TGCGCCAGCAGCTTGGGTGGCGGGGAGACCCAGTACTTC. Its translation is CASSLGGGETQYF. Based on the CDR3 plus reference TRBV5-1 and TRBJ2-5, the full variable domain is KAGVTQTPRYLIKTRGQQVTLSCSPISGHRSVSWYQQTPGQGLQFLFEYFSETQRNKGNFPGRFSGRQFSNSRSEMNVSTLELGDSALYLCASSLGGGETQYFGPGTRLLVL.

The chain links TRBV6-1 to TRBJ2-1; a weak D match, TRBD2 (6 bases). Germline lookup yields CDR1 MNHNS and CDR2 SASEGT. The CDR3 is 16 amino acids. The ends were cut back, 2 bases at V and 9 bases at J, with 20 bases in the middle. The CDR3 here is CASSELGVVGGGEQFF. As DNA, the CDR3 is TGTGCCAGCAGTGAATTGGGCGTCGTGGGGGGAGGTGAGCAGTTCTTC.

This rearrangement joins TRBV7-2 to TRBJ2-7; possibly TRBD2 for D (6 bases). This CDR3 comprises 14 residues. V lost 5 bases and J lost 6, with 17 bases in between. Germline V gene sequence: CDR1 SGHTA, CDR2 FQGNSA. The CDR3 nucleotides read TGTGCCAGCAGCCTCCCGACTAGACTAGGCGAGCAGTACTTC. Its protein is CASSLPTRLGEQYF.

The V and J genes are TRBV28 and TRBJ1-2; tentatively, D is TRBD1 (6 bases). Germline-derived CDR1 and CDR2 are MDHEN and SYDVKM. This CDR3 is 14 amino acids long. Between the trimmed V and J ends, which lost 6 bases and 2 bases, there was a span of 13 bases. In DNA form, the CDR3 reads TGTGCCAGCAGGGCTAGACAGGTCAACTATGGCTACACCTTC. Residues: CASRARQVNYGYTF.

The J gene is TRBJ2-5, the V gene TRBV6-5; D not certain. Germline assignment: CDR1 MNHEY and CDR2 SVGAGI. V was shortened by 0 bases and J by 2 bases, with 10 bases between the two germline ends. There are 15 residues in the CDR3. The CDR3 sequence: CASSYSMVEQETQYF. DNA of the CDR3: TGTGCCAGCAGTTACTCGATGGTAGAGCAAGAGACCCAGTACTTC.

The V and J genes are TRBV19 and TRBJ1-5; 7 bases are shared with TRBD1. The CDR3 is made up of 14 amino acids. Germline CDR1 reads LNHDA; CDR2 reads SQIVND (reference sequence). V shed 5 bases, J shed 9 bases, and the junction held 10 bases outside the gene matches. CDR3 amino acids: CASSDYRGGTPQHF. CDR3 coding DNA: TGTGCCAGTAGTGACTACAGGGGCGGTACGCCCCAGCATTTT.

The chain recombines TRBV7-2 with TRBJ2-1; TRBD2 matches 9 bases. Trimming at V came to 4 bases and at J to 8 bases, leaving 9 bases not matched to a gene. Germline values: CDR1 SGHTA, CDR2 FQGNSA. This CDR3 spans 15 amino acids. CDR3 in amino acids: CASSSGAGGPHEQFF. CDR3 DNA: TGTGCCAGCAGCTCGGGGGCGGGGGGGCCCCATGAGCAGTTCTTC.

The chain carries TRBV7-9 and TRBJ2-7; perhaps TRBD1 as D (5 bases). The V end lost 5 bases, the J end lost 1 base, and 12 bases lay between the germline ends. Germline values: CDR1 SEHNR, CDR2 FQNEAQ (reference sequence). This CDR3 has 14 residues. The CDR3, as DNA: TGTGCCAGCAGCCCCCCACAGGTTTCCTACGAGCAGTACTTC. Residues: CASSPPQVSYEQYF.

The CDR3 loop is CASSPEILSSSYNEQFF. The DNA of the CDR3 is TGTGCCAGCTCACCAGAAATTCTCTCGAGCTCCTACAATGAGCAGTTCTTC. The rearrangement links TRBV18 to TRBJ2-1; D call uncertain. This CDR3 region has 17 residues. V shed 2 bases and J shed 0 bases, with 14 bases lying between them. The germline V gene has CDR1 KGHSH and CDR2 LQKENI.

The chain has TRBV15 and TRBJ2-7, with D perhaps matching TRBD1 or TRBD2 (5 bases each). This CDR3 has 18 amino acids. In germline, CDR1 is LNHNV, CDR2 YYDKDF (reference sequence). Trimming shortened V by 5 bases and J by 3 bases, and 26 bases separated the two germline ends. CDR3 DNA: TGTGCCACCAGCGGAGCGGACGGCCATTGGGGCCCCTACTACGAGCAGTACTTC. Its protein product is CATSGADGHWGPYYEQYF.

This chain links TRBV18 with TRBJ1-1; D uncertain. Trimming took 6 bases from V and 1 from J, leaving 9 bases between them. The CDR3 is 13 residues long. In germline, CDR1 is KGHSH, CDR2 LQKENI. The CDR3 region is CASSSGENTEAFF. The CDR3 DNA is TGTGCCAGCTCCTCCGGGGAGAACACTGAAGCTTTCTTT.

The gene calls are TRBV2 and TRBJ2-6, with D possibly matching TRBD1 (6 bases). Per germline, CDR1 SNHLY and CDR2 FYNNEI. The CDR3 is 14 amino acids. V lost 10 bases, J lost 0 bases, and 10 bases lay in between. CDR3 loop: CANGTLSGANVLTF. The CDR3 DNA reads TGTGCCAACGGGACACTCTCTGGGGCCAACGTCCTGACTTTC.

J is TRBJ2-3 and V is TRBV6-6, with a possible D match to TRBD2 (6 bases). The V gene's germline CDR1 is MNHNY and CDR2 SVGAGI (reference sequence). Trimming shortened V by 7 bases and J by 1 base, and 12 bases separated the two germline ends. The CDR3 runs to 14 residues. CDR3 region: CASMRLEGTDTQYF. The CDR3 region has the DNA TGTGCCAGCATGCGACTAGAGGGCACAGATACGCAGTATTTT.

The chain couples TRBV5-4 to TRBJ2-2, with D perhaps TRBD1 (5 bases). Germline CDR1 is SGHNT and CDR2 is YYREEE (reference sequence). Between the trimmed V and J ends, which lost 2 bases and 7 bases, there was a span of 18 bases. The CDR3 has 16 amino acids. The CDR3 nucleotides are TGTGCCAGCAGCTTAGGGGAAGGGGTGACCGGCGGGGAGCTGTTTTTT. Translated, it gives CASSLGEGVTGGELFF.

The chain joins TRBV5-5 to TRBJ1-4, with D possibly being TRBD1 (5 bases). V was shortened by 4 bases and J by 8 bases, with 18 bases between the two germline ends. Germline CDR1 and CDR2: SGHKS and YYEKEE (reference sequence). The CDR3 runs to 15 residues. In nucleotides, the CDR3 is TGTGCCAGCAGCATACAACCAGGGATACGGGAAAAACTGTTTTTT. As protein: CASSIQPGIREKLFF.

The rearrangement uses TRBV5-5 and TRBJ2-7, with D possibly matching TRBD1 (6 bases). This CDR3 has 14 residues. The germline V gene has CDR1 SGHKS and CDR2 YYEKEE (reference sequence). Deletions cut 2 bases from V and 3 bases from J, with 12 bases between. CDR3 residues: CASSFWTVDYEQYF. In DNA form, the CDR3 reads TGTGCCAGCAGCTTCTGGACAGTGGACTACGAGCAGTACTTC.

V and J are TRBV23-1 and TRBJ2-7; 8 bases fit TRBD1. TRBV23-1 has ORF status, its function being uncertain. J was trimmed by 3 bases and V by 4 bases; bases with no gene match: 8. There are 15 residues in the CDR3. The chain's CDR3 is CASSLPGQEFYEQYF. DNA for the CDR3: TGCGCCAGCAGTCTACCGGGACAGGAGTTCTACGAGCAGTACTTC.

V usage is TRBV5-6 and J usage is TRBJ1-3; D perhaps matches TRBD1 (6 bases). With 3 bases removed from V and 4 bases from J, the gap between germline ends came to 14 bases. This CDR3 spans 15 amino acids. Per the germline V gene, CDR1 is SGHDT and CDR2 is YYEEEE. The CDR3 region is CASSSEDSLGNTIYF. DNA for the CDR3: TGTGCCAGCAGCTCGGAGGACAGTCTCGGAAACACCATATATTTT.

V usage is TRBV15 and J usage is TRBJ1-5; a possible D gene is TRBD1 (6 bases). This CDR3 has 16 amino acids. V lost 0 bases to trimming and J lost 9 bases, with 18 bases between them. Germline CDR1 reads LNHNV; CDR2 reads YYDKDF (reference sequence). CDR3 residues: CATSRDTGRGGGPQHF. The CDR3 DNA sequence: TGTGCCACCAGCAGAGATACCGGCAGGGGCGGAGGGCCCCAGCATTTT.